These 18 T cell receptor beta chains were sequenced from one sample in a study of T cell changes during pregnancy in multiple sclerosis. Clones were read by immunoSEQ multiplex PCR, and TCRdb kept only the in-frame ones, dropping some. The sample consists of about 79,000 clones, around 93% of them appearing once. This specimen was peripheral blood, taken in the second trimester of pregnancy. Receptor source: a female donor in good health, enrolled as a control in a pregnancy study.

This sequence joins TRBV5-1 and TRBJ1-5; 10 nucleotides line up with TRBD1. This CDR3 is built from 16 residues. Germline V gene lookup returns CDR1 SGHRS and CDR2 YFSETQ. The V segment lost 2 bases and the J segment 2 bases; nucleotides outside the gene matches: 4. CDR3 in amino acids: CASSLTGTGGNQPQHF. DNA of the CDR3: TGCGCCAGCAGCTTAACCGGGACAGGGGGCAATCAGCCCCAGCATTTT.

The V and J genes are TRBV7-2 and TRBJ1-3; D is ambiguous. CDR3 length equals 16 residues. V gave up 3 bases and J gave up 4 bases, with 16 bases separating them. The germline V gene has CDR1 SGHTA and CDR2 FQGNSA. The CDR3 DNA follows: TGTGCCAGCAGCTTTGGGAGCCAAAGTGGGGGAAACACCATATATTTT. Its protein product is CASSFGSQSGGNTIYF. The entire variable domain, with the rest obtained from reference TRBV7-2 and TRBJ1-3, is as follows: GAGVSQSPSNKVTEKGKDVELRCDPISGHTALYWYRQSLGQGLEFLIYFQGNSAPDKSGLPSDRFSAERTGGSVSTLTIQRTQQEDSAVYLCASSFGSQSGGNTIYFGEGSWLTVV.

The rearrangement links TRBV28 to TRBJ1-3; D possibly corresponds to TRBD1 (6 bases). Germline assignment: CDR1 MDHEN and CDR2 SYDVKM. V gave up 6 bases and J gave up 4 bases, with 13 bases separating them. This CDR3 is 14 amino acids long. The CDR3: CASSRGAVGNTIYF. Here the CDR3 DNA reads TGTGCCAGCAGCCGGGGGGCTGTAGGAAACACCATATATTTT.

The CDR3 loop is CASSSGTGPGTEAFF. CDR3 DNA sequence: TGTGCCAGCAGTTCCGGGACAGGCCCAGGGACTGAAGCTTTCTTT. This chain uses TRBV5-4 with TRBJ1-1, with 8 bases aligning to TRBD1. V lost 5 bases, J lost 5 bases, and 11 bases stayed unmatched. The CDR3 has 15 amino acids. CDR1 is SGHNT and CDR2 is YYREEE in the germline V gene (reference sequence).

The chain links TRBV9 to TRBJ1-2, with D perhaps matching TRBD1 (6 bases). Germline V gives CDR1 SGDLS, CDR2 YYNGEE. Trimming cost V 3 bases and J 3 bases, with 15 bases left between them. The CDR3 totals 15 residues. The CDR3 reads CASSASWTDYYGYTF. The CDR3 DNA is TGTGCCAGCAGCGCGTCTTGGACAGACTACTATGGCTACACCTTC.

The chain recombines TRBV6-5 with TRBJ1-1; TRBD1 matches at 8 bases. The CDR3 is made up of 12 amino acids. The J segment lost 8 bases and the V segment lost 6 bases, leaving 5 bases of the junction unmatched. Germline-derived CDR1 and CDR2 are MNHEY and SVGAGI. This chain's CDR3 is CASSRGDREAFF. The DNA for the CDR3 is TGTGCCAGCAGCCGCGGGGACAGGGAAGCTTTCTTT.

This chain links TRBV4-1 with TRBJ2-7, with D perhaps matching TRBD1 (5 bases). This CDR3 region has 15 residues. V gave up 1 base and J gave up 2 bases, with 12 bases separating them. From germline, CDR1 is MGHRA and CDR2 YSYEKL. In nucleotides, the CDR3 is TGCGCCAGCAGCCAAGCACAGGCAAAGGCCTACGAGCAGTACTTC. Translating it yields CASSQAQAKAYEQYF.

The chain recombines TRBV18 with TRBJ2-7; no clear D. Germline V gene lookup returns CDR1 KGHSH and CDR2 LQKENI. This CDR3 has 13 residues. V was trimmed by 4 bases and J by 1 base, leaving 8 bases between them. In nucleotides, the CDR3 is TGTGCCAGCTCACAACGACATTCCTACGAGCAGTACTTC. Protein sequence: CASSQRHSYEQYF.

The rearrangement joins TRBV5-4 to TRBJ1-1; TRBD1 matches 7 bases. The CDR3 is 13 amino acids. The germline CDR1 and CDR2 sequences are SGHNT and YYREEE (reference sequence). With 4 bases clipped from V and 5 bases from J, the junction kept 5 bases outside the gene matches. The CDR3 sequence: CASSRQGRTEAFF. The CDR3 nucleotides are TGTGCCAGCAGCCGACAGGGCAGGACTGAAGCTTTCTTT.

The CDR3 DNA reads TGTGCTAGTGGTTTGGGGGGACAGGGAGGGGACACTGAAGCTTTCTTT. It yields the protein CASGLGGQGGDTEAFF. The chain joins TRBV12-5 to TRBJ1-1; 9 bases are shared with TRBD1. This CDR3 has 16 amino acids. From germline, CDR1 is LGHNT and CDR2 FRNRAP. The trim removed 1 base at V and 3 bases at J, leaving 6 bases unmatched.

This clone appeared a single time. The chain links TRBV7-2 to TRBJ1-5, with D possibly being TRBD1 (6 bases). The CDR3 is 14 amino acids. CDR1 and CDR2 from the germline V gene are SGHTA and FQGNSA. Trimming cost V 3 bases and J 7 bases, with 13 bases left between them. The CDR3 is CASSFRVQGQPQHF. The CDR3 DNA reads TGTGCCAGCAGCTTCAGAGTACAGGGCCAGCCCCAGCATTTT.

This chain links TRBV10-3 with TRBJ2-1; 9 positions match TRBD1. CDR1 and CDR2 (germline): ENHRY, SYGVKD. Germline trimming cut 5 bases from V and 9 bases from J; bases unmatched to any gene: 8. CDR3 length equals 14 residues. The CDR3 DNA is TGTGCCATCAGTCCGGGACAGGGCGAGGGTGAGCAGTTCTTC. Protein product: CAISPGQGEGEQFF.

The gene calls are TRBV30 and TRBJ1-1, with D possibly being TRBD1 (5 bases). The V gene's germline CDR1 is GTSNPN and CDR2 SVGIG (reference sequence). Trimming cost V 4 bases and J 0 bases, with 12 bases left between them. This CDR3 comprises 14 residues. DNA for the CDR3: TGTGCCTGGAACGGGCAGGGATTGAACACTGAAGCTTTCTTT. Amino acids: CAWNGQGLNTEAFF.

The chain is built from TRBV27 and TRBJ1-1, with D possibly being TRBD1 (6 bases). The length of the CDR3 is 14 residues. CDR1 is MNHEY and CDR2 is SMNVEV in the germline V gene (reference sequence). The V end lost 8 bases, the J end lost 5 bases, and 18 bases lay between the germline ends. In nucleotides, the CDR3 is TGTGCCAGCCGTGGGCAACAGGGCGGGACTGAAGCTTTCTTT. It is translated as CASRGQQGGTEAFF.

The rearrangement joins TRBV6-1 to TRBJ2-7, with 7 bases matching TRBD1. Germline V gene sequence: CDR1 MNHNS, CDR2 SASEGT. CDR3 size: 15 residues. The junction had 6 bases not matched to a gene; V was cut back by 4 bases and J by 0 bases. CDR3 sequence: CASSASTGSSYEQYF. CDR3 nucleotide sequence: TGTGCCAGCAGTGCTTCGACAGGGAGCTCCTACGAGCAGTACTTC.

The chain is built from TRBV11-3 and TRBJ1-2; 7 bases agree with TRBD1. CDR3 length equals 15 residues. Germline V gives CDR1 SGHNT, CDR2 YENEEA. With 4 bases clipped from V and 0 bases from J, the junction kept 5 bases outside the gene matches. The CDR3, as DNA: TGTGCCAGCAGCTCAAGGGACAGTTCTAACTATGGCTACACCTTC. Protein: CASSSRDSSNYGYTF.

A note on this clone: Other DNA sequences in the same sample also yield this CDR3. V and J are TRBV18 and TRBJ2-2; 8 bases agree with TRBD1. Trimming removed 6 bases from V and 0 bases from J; junction bases left unmatched: 3. Germline CDR1 and CDR2: KGHSH and LQKENI. This CDR3 contains 15 residues. This CDR3 reads CASSPGQANTGELFF. The CDR3 bases are TGTGCCAGCTCGCCGGGACAGGCGAACACCGGGGAGCTGTTTTTT.

The chain employs TRBV5-1 and TRBJ2-3, with D maybe TRBD1 (5 bases). The CDR3 is 14 amino acids. The germline gives CDR1 SGHRS, CDR2 YFSETQ. V lost 7 bases, J lost 0 bases, and 12 bases lay in between. The DNA of the CDR3 is TGCGCCAGCTCTCAGGGAACTAGCACAGATACGCAGTATTTT. This sequence encodes CASSQGTSTDTQYF.